The source of this T cell receptor (beta chain) is a study of blood T cells in healthy people across ages (dated by TCRdb to 2014 to 2015). About the full investigation: In model experiments, roughly one uniquely barcoded TCR beta cDNA molecule per two T cells was captured by template switching. For two donors (one aged 18 to 30 and one aged 80 or older), the study analyzed two additional independent replicas of 1 million unique cDNA reads from the same blood draw. Age-related changes in TCR beta repertoire diversity were measured in the study by deep sequencing normalized with unique cDNA molecular identifiers. The donors were split into four age groups: young (average 16 years), middle-aged (39), aged (approximately 59) and long-lived (approximately 80). To avoid experimental bias, donors of different ages were distributed randomly across sequencing lanes.

The investigation overall reported the following: Compared with the aged group, more naive CD4+ T cells, fewer expanded clones and increased TCR diversity were shown by the long-lived group, suggesting age selection. The percentage of naive T cells measured by flow cytometry correlated strongly with observed TCR beta diversity. Estimates of total diversity based on one million sequenced T cells were regarded as lower bounds and as underestimates. As age increased, observed TCR beta diversity per million T cells dropped in a roughly linear way, and a significant reduction was already evident by age about 40. Since profiling was done on bulk unsorted PBMCs, naive and antigen-experienced compartments could not be conclusively compared. The CMV infection status of donors was not known, potentially confounding age-related changes in expanded clonotypes.

Library construction relied on 5' RACE. Sequencer: Illumina HiSeq 2500. A second PCR of roughly 6 to 12 cycles was performed with a sample-barcoded 5' primer and a J-beta primer mix. A unique molecular identifier was introduced onto each TCR beta cDNA molecule by a template-switch 5' adaptor carrying 12 random nucleotides. Each sample yielded at least 3 million CDR3-containing paired-end reads. First-strand cDNA synthesis was performed from all RNA using the Mint cDNA synthesis kit, with priming by a TRBC-specific oligonucleotide. All cDNA was treated with uracil-DNA glycosylase and then went through a first 18-cycle PCR with the universal primers M1SS and BC2_uni_R. In the authors' own workflow: For normalization, 1 million high-quality reads were randomly selected from each sample, with every read carrying a distinct molecular identifier. Instead of being binned into consensus sequences, reads with shared molecular identifiers were discarded. MiTCR, with a Q25 quality threshold and the strictest error-elimination algorithm, was used for CDR3 identification, clonotype clustering and error correction. A nonparametric unseen species model with Euler transformation was used to estimate a lower bound on total TCR beta diversity. In TCRdb, the public reads were trimmed at Q25 with fastp and aligned with MiXCR, with productive beta chains retained. All rows with the same CDR3 protein become a single entry with the most common DNA and genes. V and J calls and clone size were set by TCRdb, not the authors. This sample is represented by 650,000 to 800,000 distinct CDR3 sequences; 52% of them were singletons. The ten top clones hold 13% of the sample.

The donors were 40 or so Caucasian individuals from Russia, aged roughly 6 to 100 years, who were systemically healthy. Around 10 milliliters of peripheral blood were collected from each donor into EDTA-treated Vacutainer tubes. PBMCs were isolated by Ficoll-Paque density-gradient centrifugation, with at least 6 million obtained per sample. Total RNA was extracted from PBMCs with Trizol reagent, with at least 5 micrograms obtained per sample. Naive CD45RAhigh/CD27high T cell percentages were measured by flow cytometry on a PBMC aliquot from every donor. This clonotype was seen just once. Its antigen remains unidentified. No qualities accompany the bases; no much larger clone lies one base away. Evidence from one read is weak. CDR1 and CDR2 were assigned from the germline V gene as SGHVS and FNYEAQ. From the cysteine through the phenylalanine, the CDR3 covers 15 amino acids. Only the CDR3 DNA is retained, 45 bases long and in frame from the first base. Ends trimmed: V by 6 bases, J by 6 bases; bases unmatched to a gene: 9.

The sequence is built from TRBV7-6 and TRBJ1-5, with TRBD1 identical over 9 junction bases. The sequence came from a woman older than 75 in good health. Material: blood. The CDR3 has the sequence CASSPGTGISQPQHF. The sequenced DNA: TGTGCCAGCAGTCCCGGGACAGGGATTAGTCAGCCCCAGCATTTT.